These T cell receptor beta chains were read from a single sample in a study of T cell responses to AZD1222 COVID-19 vaccine. Here immunoSEQ multiplex PCR was the method, and the copy in TCRdb shows in-frame clones only, minus some. The sample has tens of thousands of clones; approximately 91% are singletons. This material consisted of peripheral blood, taken on day 0 of AZD1222 vaccination. These receptors all come from an adult in good health. Both conserved end residues are part of each CDR3. A D gene is named only where the DNA matches it firmly. Not every row has a clone size; where given, it reads once, few, many or a size class.

v_call	d_call	clone_size	j_call	cdr3_aa	cdr3_nt
TRBV7-8	TRBD1	NA	TRBJ1-2	CASSLAGTAGGAWDYGYTF	TGTGCCAGCAGCTTAGCCGGTACGGCAGGGGGTGCTTGGGACTATGGCTACACCTTC
TRBV9	NA	NA	TRBJ1-2	CASSVASLNYGYTF	TGTGCCAGCAGCGTAGCGAGTTTGAACTATGGCTACACCTTC
TRBV4-1	NA	NA	TRBJ1-4	CASSQGTLATNEKLFF	TGCGCCAGCAGCCAGGGGACTTTAGCAACTAATGAAAAACTGTTTTTT
TRBV19	TRBD1	once	TRBJ2-7	CASSTRQGYEQYF	TGTGCCAGTAGTACAAGACAGGGCTACGAGCAGTACTTC
TRBV7-9	TRBD1	NA	TRBJ1-6	CASSVRDSASSPLHF	TGTGCCAGCAGCGTCCGGGACAGTGCCTCTTCACCCCTCCACTTT
TRBV10-3	TRBD2	NA	TRBJ2-1	CAISESSGGNLYNEQFF	TGTGCCATCAGTGAGAGCAGCGGGGGGAACCTCTACAATGAGCAGTTCTTC
TRBV3-1/TRBV3-2	TRBD1	NA	TRBJ2-1	CASSQMNRQGAWNEQFF	TGTGCCAGCAGCCAAATGAACCGACAGGGGGCCTGGAATGAGCAGTTCTTC
TRBV19	NA	NA	TRBJ2-6	CASSIQGSGANVLTF	TGTGCCAGTAGTATTCAGGGCTCTGGGGCCAACGTCCTGACTTTC
TRBV4-3	TRBD2	NA	TRBJ2-1	CASSQVLAGGRNEQFF	TGCGCCAGCAGCCAAGTACTAGCGGGGGGTAGAAATGAGCAGTTCTTC
TRBV6-4	NA	once	TRBJ2-3	CASSEVEFGTQYF	TGTGCCAGCAGTGAGGTCGAGTTTGGTACGCAGTATTTT
TRBV5-1	NA	NA	TRBJ1-1	CASSPGSRSEAFF	TGCGCCAGCAGCCCCGGATCCCGGTCCGAAGCTTTCTTT
TRBV6-5	NA	NA	TRBJ1-1	CASSPDWNTEAFF	TGTGCCAGCAGTCCCGACTGGAACACTGAAGCTTTCTTT
TRBV7-9	NA	NA	TRBJ1-5	CASSLQGDQPQHF	TGTGCCAGCAGCTTACAGGGTGATCAGCCCCAGCATTTT
TRBV10-3	NA	NA	TRBJ2-2	CAIRNREANTGELFF	TGTGCCATCAGGAACAGGGAAGCGAACACCGGGGAGCTGTTTTTT
TRBV7-2	TRBD1	NA	TRBJ1-2	CASSLGQGEGYTF	TGTGCCAGCAGCTTAGGACAGGGGGAGGGCTACACCTTC
TRBV7-3	NA	few	TRBJ1-1	CASSLGGSTEAFF	TGTGCCAGCAGCTTAGGAGGTAGCACTGAAGCTTTCTTT
TRBV6-5	TRBD2	NA	TRBJ2-5	CASSPIAGGETQYF	TGTGCCAGCAGCCCGATAGCGGGGGGGGAGACCCAGTACTTC
TRBV18	NA	NA	TRBJ1-1	CASSYPRSGRAFF	TGTGCCAGCTCCTATCCTCGGTCGGGGCGAGCTTTCTTT
TRBV6-2/TRBV6-3	NA	NA	TRBJ2-5	CASSFAGTAQETQYF	TGTGCCAGCAGTTTCGCCGGGACGGCGCAAGAGACCCAGTACTTC
TRBV12-3/TRBV12-4	TRBD2	few	TRBJ2-1	CASRTSGGEQFF	TGTGCCAGCAGAACTAGCGGGGGGGAGCAGTTCTTC
TRBV4-1	NA	NA	TRBJ1-1	CASSQRALNTEAFF	TGCGCCAGCAGCCAACGTGCGCTGAACACTGAAGCTTTCTTT
TRBV27	NA	NA	TRBJ2-2	CASSWVLTGELFF	TGTGCCAGCAGTTGGGTACTCACCGGGGAGCTGTTTTTT
TRBV6-2/TRBV6-3	NA	NA	TRBJ2-2	CASSNLQGPGELFF	TGTGCCAGCAGCAACTTGCAGGGGCCCGGGGAGCTGTTTTTT
TRBV4-1	NA	few	TRBJ1-2	CASSQAAREEGYTF	TGCGCCAGCAGCCAAGCAGCCCGGGAGGAAGGCTACACCTTC
TRBV24-1	NA	NA	TRBJ2-3	CATRERTSTDTQYF	TGTGCCACCAGGGAACGTACTAGCACAGATACGCAGTATTTT
TRBV12-3/TRBV12-4	NA	NA	TRBJ1-1	CASRPDRSEAFF	TGTGCCAGCAGACCTGACAGGTCTGAAGCTTTCTTT
TRBV15	TRBD1	NA	TRBJ1-4	CASEDRGNEKLFF	TGTGCCAGCGAGGACAGGGGAAATGAAAAACTGTTTTTT
TRBV2	NA	NA	TRBJ2-1	CASSRLAQGWDEQFF	TGTGCCAGCAGTCGTTTGGCGCAGGGGTGGGATGAGCAGTTCTTC
TRBV6-5	NA	NA	TRBJ2-2	CASSQDSLGTGELFF	TGTGCCAGCAGTCAGGACAGCTTGGGCACCGGGGAGCTGTTTTTT
TRBV18	NA	NA	TRBJ1-4	CASSPYNRAEKLFF	TGTGCCAGCTCACCATATAACAGGGCTGAAAAACTGTTTTTT
TRBV2	TRBD1	NA	TRBJ2-2	CASSGQGANTGELFF	TGTGCCAGCAGTGGACAGGGGGCGAACACCGGGGAGCTGTTTTTT
TRBV6-2/TRBV6-3	TRBD1	NA	TRBJ1-5	CASSYSHSGGDQPQHF	TGTGCCAGCAGTTACTCTCATTCAGGGGGGGATCAGCCCCAGCATTTT
TRBV7-3	NA	NA	TRBJ1-2	CASSLTAGTGNYGYTF	TGTGCCAGCAGCTTAACGGCTGGAACGGGCAACTATGGCTACACCTTC
TRBV18	NA	NA	TRBJ1-1	CASSLAVTNTEAFF	TGTGCCAGCTCCCTCGCCGTGACGAACACTGAAGCTTTCTTT
TRBV28	NA	NA	TRBJ1-5	CASRLGGQPQHF	TGTGCCAGCAGACTTGGTGGGCAGCCCCAGCATTTT
TRBV10-3	TRBD1	NA	TRBJ1-2	CAIRLSDRKDGYTF	TGTGCCATCAGGCTCTCGGACAGGAAGGATGGCTACACCTTC
TRBV11-1	TRBD1	NA	TRBJ1-5	CASSPRTGSNQPQHF	TGTGCCAGCAGCCCACGGACAGGGAGCAATCAGCCCCAGCATTTT
TRBV6-5	NA	NA	TRBJ2-7	CASSPDGVRYEQYF	TGTGCCAGCAGCCCGGACGGGGTCCGGTACGAGCAGTACTTC
TRBV5-6	NA	NA	TRBJ1-2	CASSPGYANYGYTF	TGTGCCAGCAGCCCCGGATACGCTAACTATGGCTACACCTTC
TRBV9	NA	NA	TRBJ1-3	CASSVGKGSSGNTIYF	TGTGCCAGCAGCGTAGGTAAAGGCTCGTCTGGAAACACCATATATTTT
TRBV6-5	NA	NA	TRBJ1-6	CASRTGTTNSPLHF	TGTGCCAGCAGAACCGGGACTACGAATTCACCCCTCCACTTT
TRBV7-9	TRBD1	NA	TRBJ1-4	CASSSFGTGVEKLFF	TGTGCCAGCAGCTCCTTTGGGACAGGGGTTGAAAAACTGTTTTTT
TRBV4-3	TRBD1	NA	TRBJ2-7	CASSRSHQGAYEQYF	TGCGCCAGCAGCCGGTCTCACCAGGGGGCCTACGAGCAGTACTTC
TRBV30	NA	NA	TRBJ1-2	CAWRTTGPYGYTF	TGTGCCTGGAGGACGACAGGCCCCTATGGCTACACCTTC
TRBV5-1	NA	NA	TRBJ1-4	CASSLGETNEKLFF	TGCGCCAGCAGCCTCGGTGAAACTAATGAAAAACTGTTTTTT
TRBV27	NA	NA	TRBJ1-6	CASSGTRLSSYNSPLHF	TGTGCCAGCAGTGGGACACGGCTCAGCTCCTATAATTCACCCCTCCACTTT
TRBV4-3	TRBD1	NA	TRBJ1-2	CASSLTRDRGGYGYTF	TGCGCCAGCAGCCTCACCCGGGACAGGGGGGGCTATGGCTACACCTTC